Here is one TCR beta chain with its context. This entry is derived from a study of blood T cell repertoires in COVID-19. On the study more broadly: Sources were T cells, B-cell-depleted T cells, or PBMCs; the material itself was cDNA or gDNA.

Repertoires were generated with immunoSEQ multiplex PCR, while TCRdb's copy carries only in-frame clones and drops some. The data show 200,000 to 250,000 clones, 75% to 90% seen once. V shed 4 bases, J shed 9 bases, and the junction held 12 bases outside the gene matches. Germline CDR1 LGHDT, CDR2 YNNKEL (reference sequence). The CDR3 is 15 residues long. The sample taken for sequencing was PBMCs or T cells enriched from blood (not recorded which). This clonotype was obtained from a man aged 35 to 55 who had recovered from COVID-19. This chain uses TRBV3-1 (or the pseudogene TRBV3-2) with TRBJ1-2; 9 bases agree with TRBD1. As DNA, the CDR3 is TGTGCCAGCAGCCCTCCCTCCGGACAGGGGAGACGCTACACCTTC. It is translated as CASSPPSGQGRRYTF.